A selection of T cell receptor beta chains follows, all from one sample in a study of breast tumors, draining lymph nodes, adjacent tissues. TCRdb re-called the multiplex PCR reads through MiXCR, storing one row per CDR3 protein. The sample contains roughly 14,000 distinct CDR3 sequences, roughly 44% of which appear only once. Material: tumor-adjacent breast tissue. These receptors all come from a female donor with breast cancer. Some clones in this sample may be carry-over from other donors' samples. The CDR3 runs from the conserved cysteine through the conserved F or W. D genes are given only for firm matches. Clone size is not always given. Where it is, it says once, few, many or a class for expanded clones.

TRBD1,TRBJ2-2,TRBV6-5,many,CASSHWTGGPGELFF,TGTGCCAGCAGTCACTGGACAGGGGGCCCCGGGGAGCTGTTTTTT
TRBD1,TRBJ2-1,TRBV5-5,NA,CASSGGQGANEQFF,TGTGCCAGCAGCGGGGGACAGGGGGCGAATGAGCAGTTCTTC
TRBD2,TRBJ2-1,TRBV2,NA,CASNRLAGGPNEQFF,TGTGCCAGCAATCGACTAGCGGGGGGGCCCAATGAGCAGTTCTTC
TRBD1,TRBJ1-2,TRBV30,many,CAWRETGGRYGYTF,TGTGCCTGGAGGGAAACAGGGGGCCGGTATGGCTACACCTTC
NA,TRBJ2-3,TRBV7-2,NA,CASSLVGVRADTQYF,TGTGCCAGCAGCTTAGTAGGTGTTAGGGCAGATACGCAGTATTTT
NA,TRBJ2-5,TRBV11-2,NA,CASSFNIAEETQYF,TGTGCCAGCAGCTTCAACATCGCGGAAGAGACCCAGTACTTC
NA,TRBJ2-3,TRBV10-3,NA,CATGSTDTQYF,TGTGCCACCGGCAGCACAGATACGCAGTATTTT
NA,TRBJ2-7,TRBV9,NA,CASSVETGEAYEPYF,TGTGCCAGCAGCGTAGAGACAGGAGAGGCCTACGAGCCGTACTTC
TRBD2,TRBJ2-3,TRBV6-2/TRBV6-3,many,CASPQRGGTDTQYF,TGTGCCAGCCCGCAGCGGGGGGGCACAGATACGCAGTATTTT
NA,TRBJ1-5,TRBV10-2,many,CASSDWGSSNQPQHF,TGCGCCAGCAGTGATTGGGGCTCGAGCAATCAGCCCCAGCATTTT